These 22 T cell receptor beta chains came from one sample sequenced in a study of CD8 T cells in ankylosing spondylitis. TCRdb fed the 5' RACE reads into MiXCR, producing one record per CDR3 protein. This table holds approximately 150,000 distinct CDR3 sequences, approximately 9% found once. Sequenced input: blood, either unsorted or a sorted T cell fraction (not recorded which). Every receptor here comes from a female donor with ankylosing spondylitis or in good health (not recorded which).

This clonotype was found many times. The CDR3 region has the DNA TGCAGCGTCGGAGGTAGGAACACTGAAGCTTTCTTT. Protein: CSVGGRNTEAFF. The V call is TRBV29-1, the J call TRBJ1-1; D ambiguous. The CDR3 has 12 amino acids. The germline CDR1 and CDR2 sequences are SQVTM and ANQGSEA. Between the trimmed V and J ends, which lost 6 bases and 1 base, there was a span of 9 bases. The whole variable domain, remainder taken from reference TRBV29-1 and TRBJ1-1, is SAVISQKPSRDICQRGTSLTIQCQVDSQVTMMFWYRQQPGQSLTLIATANQGSEATYESGFVIDKFPISRPNLTFSTLTVSNMSPEDSSIYLCSVGGRNTEAFFGQGTRLTVV.

This clonotype was counted only a few times. The chain combines TRBV5-1 with TRBJ2-7, with D tentatively TRBD2 (6 bases). The CDR3 length is 15 residues. Germline V gene lookup returns CDR1 SGHRS and CDR2 YFSETQ. V lost 4 bases, J lost 2 bases, and 16 bases lay in between. The CDR3 nucleotides are TGCGCCAGCAGCGTCGGGGGATCCCCTACCTACGAGCAGTACTTC. Translated: CASSVGGSPTYEQYF.

The table lists this clonotype with a few counts. The rearrangement uses TRBV5-1 and TRBJ1-4; 8 bases are shared with TRBD1. Losses at the gene ends were 0 bases for V and 8 bases for J; bases not matched to a gene: 6. There are 15 residues in the CDR3. Germline V gene data show CDR1 as SGHRS and CDR2 as YFSETQ. CDR3 DNA sequence: TGCGCCAGCAGCTTGGCAGGGGGCGTCAGGGAAAAACTGTTTTTT. It specifies CASSLAGGVREKLFF.

The table lists this clonotype with a few counts. J is TRBJ2-1 and V is TRBV7-9; D is undetermined. This CDR3 spans 13 amino acids. V lost 0 bases, J lost 10 bases, and 10 bases lay in between. Per the germline V gene, CDR1 is SEHNR and CDR2 is FQNEAQ (reference sequence). CDR3 amino acids: CASSLAARPEQFF. The CDR3, as DNA: TGTGCCAGCAGCTTAGCGGCCCGGCCGGAGCAGTTCTTC.

The rearrangement uses TRBV7-9 and TRBJ1-2; 8 nucleotides align to TRBD1. The trim removed 5 bases at V and 6 bases at J, leaving 8 bases unmatched. The CDR3 sequence is 14 residues long. The germline CDR1 and CDR2 sequences are SEHNR and FQNEAQ (reference sequence). CDR3 DNA: TGTGCCAGCAGCCCCTCCCAGGGGGCCAATGGCTACACCTTC. This encodes CASSPSQGANGYTF.

This clonotype occurred many times. The chain is built from TRBV27 and TRBJ2-7; the D is unclear. The CDR3 contains 14 residues. Germline loops: CDR1 MNHEY, CDR2 SMNVEV (reference sequence). Trimming stripped 2 bases from V and 2 bases from J, with 10 bases between. CDR3 amino acids: CASSLRPDAYEQYF. In DNA, the CDR3 is TGTGCCAGCAGTTTAAGGCCGGATGCCTACGAGCAGTACTTC.

This clonotype occurred many times. The chain has TRBV29-1 and TRBJ2-5, with 7 bases lining up with TRBD1. After removal of 5 bases from V and 1 base from J, the junction contained 10 bases not matched to a gene. CDR1 and CDR2 (germline): SQVTM, ANQGSEA. The CDR3 is made up of 15 amino acids. The CDR3 nucleotides are TGCAGCGTTTATGTTGGTTACAGGGGCCAAGAGACCCAGTACTTC. Translation: CSVYVGYRGQETQYF.

Only a few counts were recorded for this clonotype. The chain employs TRBV29-1 and TRBJ1-2; 7 bases map to TRBD1. With V trimmed by 5 bases and J by 0 bases, 12 bases remained unmatched. This CDR3 is built from 16 residues. Germline CDR1 and CDR2: SQVTM and ANQGSEA. In DNA form, the CDR3 reads TGCAGCGTTCGCTTCCGGGACAGCAACACTAACTATGGCTACACCTTC. This sequence encodes CSVRFRDSNTNYGYTF.

There are a few counts of this clonotype. This chain connects TRBV20-1 to TRBJ2-1; 8 bases map to TRBD2. The germline V gene encodes CDR1 DFQATT and CDR2 SNEGSKA (reference sequence). CDR3 size: 15 residues. J gave up 6 bases and V 3 bases, and 10 bases lay outside the gene matches. The CDR3 nucleotides read TGCAGTGCTAGCCCGGGGGGGACTAGAAGCAATGAGCAGTTCTTC. Translated: CSASPGGTRSNEQFF.

In its sample, this clonotype was seen a few times. The CDR3 loop is CASSTGTANEQYF. In DNA form, the CDR3 reads TGTGCCAGCAGCACCGGGACAGCCAACGAGCAGTACTTC. The rearrangement uses TRBV5-6 and TRBJ2-7, with 7 bases aligning to TRBD1. The CDR3 extends over 13 amino acids. Germline CDR1 SGHDT, CDR2 YYEEEE. The ends lost 4 bases at V and 5 bases at J; junction bases unmatched: 6.

This clonotype was seen repeatedly, ten times or more. The chain employs TRBV5-1 and TRBJ2-7; D is unresolved. The CDR3 is 8 amino acids. Germline CDR1 is SGHRS and CDR2 is YFSETQ. The CDR3 loop reads CADLEQYF. The CDR3 DNA reads as TGCGCAGACCTCGAGCAGTACTTC.

This clonotype came up many times. J is TRBJ2-7 and V is TRBV9; D perhaps matches TRBD1 (5 bases). Trimming took 3 bases from V and 4 from J, leaving 11 bases between them. CDR3 length: 13 residues. From germline, CDR1 is SGDLS and CDR2 YYNGEE. Here the CDR3 DNA reads TGTGCCAGCAGCGCCCCCGACAGTTACGAGCAGTACTTC. Translated, it gives CASSAPDSYEQYF. The full variable domain, its missing parts supplied by reference TRBV9 and TRBJ2-7, is DSGVTQTPKHLITATGQRVTLRCSPRSGDLSVYWYQQSLDQGLQFLIQYYNGEERAKGNILERFSAQQFPDLHSELNLSSLELGDSALYFCASSAPDSYEQYFGPGTRLTVT.

This clonotype came up a few times. The J gene is TRBJ2-5, the V gene TRBV12-3 or TRBV12-4; D uncertain. V was cut by 7 bases and J by 5 bases, with 11 bases left in between. The CDR3 consists of 12 residues. CDR3 bases: TGTGCCAGCAATCCGGGTGGGGAGACCCAGTACTTC. Its translation: CASNPGGETQYF.

This chain links TRBV27 with TRBJ2-7; TRBD1 matches 9 bases. CDR1 and CDR2 (germline): MNHEY, SMNVEV (reference sequence). Germline trimming cut 6 bases from V and 3 bases from J; bases unmatched to any gene: 3. The CDR3 sequence is 13 residues long. The CDR3 sequence: CASRQGAYYEQYF. The CDR3 DNA reads TGTGCCAGCAGACAGGGGGCATACTACGAGCAGTACTTC.

This chain joins TRBV12-3 or TRBV12-4 and TRBJ2-2; D ambiguous. The CDR3 length is 15 residues. V lost 7 bases and J lost 2, with 14 bases in between. The CDR3 region has the DNA TGTGCCAGCACTTGGGGAACACCTAACACCGGGGAGCTGTTTTTT. This gives the protein CASTWGTPNTGELFF.

The chain employs TRBV9 and TRBJ2-2; D is possibly TRBD2 (5 bases). CDR3 length equals 15 residues. Trimming removed 4 bases at V and 1 base at J, with 11 bases between. Germline V gene lookup returns CDR1 SGDLS and CDR2 YYNGEE. The CDR3 DNA sequence: TGTGCCAGCAGCCCTTGGGAGCGGAACACCGGGGAGCTGTTTTTT. Protein sequence: CASSPWERNTGELFF.

This clonotype has a handful of counts. The CDR3: CASSGEGAGETQYF. CDR3 sequence (DNA): TGCGCCAGCAGCGGCGAAGGGGCGGGGGAGACCCAGTACTTC. This chain joins TRBV5-1 and TRBJ2-5, with D perhaps matching TRBD2 (6 bases). V lost 4 bases and J 5 bases, leaving 15 bases between the germline ends. CDR3 length: 14 residues. Germline CDR1 reads SGHRS; CDR2 reads YFSETQ. Together with reference TRBV5-1 and TRBJ2-5, the CDR3 gives the full variable domain: KAGVTQTPRYLIKTRGQQVTLSCSPISGHRSVSWYQQTPGQGLQFLFEYFSETQRNKGNFPGRFSGRQFSNSRSEMNVSTLELGDSALYLCASSGEGAGETQYFGPGTRLLVL.

This clonotype was detected only a few times. V usage is TRBV2 and J usage is TRBJ1-1, with a weak D call TRBD1 (5 bases). The V gene lost 4 bases and the J gene lost 0 bases, with 9 bases spanning the gap. The CDR3 has 14 residues. Germline CDR1 reads SNHLY; CDR2 reads FYNNEI. CDR3 residues: CASSARQMNTEAFF. CDR3 nucleotide sequence: TGTGCCAGCAGTGCACGACAGATGAACACTGAAGCTTTCTTT.

In this sample, this clonotype turned up a few times. The chain uses TRBV12-3 or TRBV12-4 and TRBJ1-1; D call uncertain. The CDR3 consists of 12 residues. V was cut by 4 bases and J by 3 bases, with 6 bases left in between. CDR3 region: CASSYGYTEAFF. The CDR3 DNA sequence: TGTGCCAGCAGTTACGGTTACACTGAAGCTTTCTTT.

The table lists this clonotype with a few counts. V is TRBV7-9 and J is TRBJ2-1; D is unclear. V was cut by 1 base and J by 2 bases, with 9 bases left in between. CDR3 length: 15 residues. Germline CDR1 and CDR2: SEHNR and FQNEAQ (reference sequence). CDR3 sequence: CASSLGTVPYNEQFF. DNA of the CDR3: TGTGCCAGCAGCTTAGGGACGGTACCCTACAATGAGCAGTTCTTC.

The table lists this clonotype with many counts. The V call is TRBV27, the J call TRBJ2-2, with 7 bases that match TRBD2. This CDR3 spans 13 amino acids. Trimming at V came to 9 bases and at J to 6 bases, leaving 7 bases not matched to a gene. CDR1 MNHEY and CDR2 SMNVEV come from the germline V gene (reference sequence). The CDR3 loop is CASSGLDSGELFF. CDR3 DNA sequence: TGTGCCAGTTCTGGACTAGACTCCGGGGAGCTGTTTTTT.

Here the CDR3 DNA reads TGTGCCAGCAGCCACAGCCCTGAAGCTTTCTTT. Its translation: CASSHSPEAFF. The chain combines TRBV6-2 or TRBV6-3 with TRBJ1-1; D unclear. V lost 6 bases to trimming and J lost 6 bases, with 8 bases between them. CDR1 and CDR2 from the germline V gene are MNHEY and SVGEGT. The length of the CDR3 is 11 residues.